This TCR beta chain is drawn from a study of PD-1 blockade in mismatch repair-deficient tumors. Only in-frame clones appear in the TCRdb table, and some are missing; sequencing was by immunoSEQ multiplex PCR. The top ten clones hold around an eighth of a sample with more than 95,000 clones, more than 85% of them seen once. The germline gives CDR1 MNHEY, CDR2 SMNVEV (reference sequence). V was cut by 1 base and J by 8 bases, with 18 bases left in between. The CDR3 has 16 residues. The material sequenced was peripheral blood, taken 44 weeks after starting pembrolizumab. This sequence was found in an adult with mismatch repair-deficient cancer. The chain has TRBV27 and TRBJ2-1; TRBD1 is a possible D gene (6 bases). CDR3 sequence reads: CASSLLGAMGFDEQFF. CDR3 bases: TGTGCCAGCAGTTTATTGGGGGCCATGGGATTCGATGAGCAGTTCTTC.